The subject of this entry is one T cell receptor beta chain. The antigen is unknown. The source of the sample is a study of CD4 T cells in relation to SARS-CoV-2 and coronaviruses. Using immunoSEQ multiplex PCR, the repertoire was profiled, and TCRdb retains in-frame clones only, with some absent. Here the sample spans about 64,000 clones, about 94% being singletons. General observations from the study: No crossreactivity against non-spike viral proteins was tested here. Roughly three fifths of donors had memory CD4+ clonotypes crossrecognizing SARS-CoV-2 and common cold coronavirus spike. Pre-pandemic and post-infection samples never came from the same donor.

Before the COVID-19 pandemic, during about 2010-2018, CD4+ T cells were taken from unexposed donors. This TCR was recovered from a human donor in good health. The material sequenced was naive CD4+ T cells from PBMCs. Subset here: naive CD4+ T cells isolated by negative enrichment.

The CDR3 nucleotides are TGTGCCAGCAGCCAAGAACTCGCGGGAGGGGCCATTCAGTACTTC. This gives the protein CASSQELAGGAIQYF. The chain recombines TRBV4-2 with TRBJ2-4; 9 nucleotides match TRBD2. Germline CDR1 is LGHNA and CDR2 is YNFKEQ. Trimming removed 0 bases from V and 9 bases from J; junction bases left unmatched: 6. The CDR3 has 15 amino acids.